This is a list of T cell receptor beta chains from one sample in a study of cytomegalovirus exposure and HLA in healthy donors. TCRdb keeps only in-frame clones here, not all; method: immunoSEQ multiplex PCR. The sample lists about 52,000 clones; around 70% were seen once. The sample consisted of PBMCs. The receptors originated from a man between 18 and 35 years old in good health and CMV-seronegative. Both conserved end residues are part of each CDR3. A D gene is named only where the DNA matches it firmly. The size field is filled for only some rows; it gives once, few, many or a size class.

J,D,size,V,DNA,CDR3
TRBJ2-3,-,-,TRBV11-3,TGTGCCAGCAGCTTAGGGGCGGGTACAGATACGCAGTATTTT,CASSLGAGTDTQYF
TRBJ1-1,-,-,TRBV28,TGTGCCAGCACCTCGGACAGACTTGAAGCTTTCTTT,CASTSDRLEAFF
TRBJ1-1,-,-,TRBV28,TGTGCCAGCAGGTACAGGGTCGGCACTGAAGCTTTCTTT,CASRYRVGTEAFF
TRBJ2-2,TRBD1,-,TRBV5-1,TGCGCCAGCAGCTTGGAGGGACAGGGATACACCGGGGAGCTGTTTTTT,CASSLEGQGYTGELFF
TRBJ1-4,-,-,TRBV7-9,TGTGCCAGCAGCCTACGGCAGGGTAATGAAAAACTGTTTTTT,CASSLRQGNEKLFF
TRBJ2-7,TRBD2,-,TRBV28,TGTGCCAGCAGTCTCCCGACTAAGCGGGAGGGCCTCGAGCAGTACTTC,CASSLPTKREGLEQYF
TRBJ2-2,TRBD1,-,TRBV5-4,TGTGCCAGCAGCTCGGGACAGGGGCAGGCCGGGGAGCTGTTTTTT,CASSSGQGQAGELFF
TRBJ2-7,-,-,TRBV6-1,TGTGCCAGCAGGGGGGGAGCCTCCAAGGCCTACGAGCAGTACTTC,CASRGGASKAYEQYF
TRBJ2-1,TRBD2,-,TRBV27,TGTGCCAGCACCGGACTAGTCCTCAATGAGCAGTTCTTC,CASTGLVLNEQFF
TRBJ2-7,-,-,TRBV9,TGTGCCAGCAGCCTACGACAGAATTACGAGCAGTACTTC,CASSLRQNYEQYF
TRBJ2-7,-,-,TRBV4-3,TGCGCCAGCAGCCAAGATTCCCACCCTACCTACGAGCAGTACTTC,CASSQDSHPTYEQYF
TRBJ2-2,-,-,TRBV5-4,TGTGCCAGCAGCTTGGCTCGAGGCGGGTTGAACACCGGGGAGCTGTTTTTT,CASSLARGGLNTGELFF
TRBJ2-7,-,-,TRBV20-1,TGCAGTGCGAAACAGGGTTACGAGCAGTACTTC,CSAKQGYEQYF
TRBJ2-1,TRBD1,few,TRBV29-1,TGCAGCGTTGAAACAGGGGGCTACAATGAGCAGTTCTTC,CSVETGGYNEQFF
TRBJ2-3,-,-,TRBV29-1,TGCAGCGTTGGAGGCAGGGCAACAGATACGCAGTATTTT,CSVGGRATDTQYF
TRBJ2-1,TRBD2,-,TRBV7-2,TGTGCCAGCAGCTTAGCCGGCGGGAGCGTCTCCTACAATGAGCAGTTCTTC,CASSLAGGSVSYNEQFF
TRBJ1-6,TRBD1,-,TRBV6-1,TGTGCCAGCAGTGAAGCCGCTTACAGGGGGCGGTCCTATAATTCACCCCTCCACTTT,CASSEAAYRGRSYNSPLHF
TRBJ1-1,-,-,TRBV7-9,TGTGCCAGCAGCTTATTGGGACTAAGGCAGCTACCCATGAACACTGAAGCTTTCTTT,CASSLLGLRQLPMNTEAFF
TRBJ2-3,-,-,TRBV28,TGTGCCAGCAGTTCTGGTCTAACCCTCACAGATACGCAGTATTTT,CASSSGLTLTDTQYF
TRBJ1-5,-,-,TRBV7-2,TGTGCCAGCAGCCCGAGAATAAATCAGCCCCAGCATTTT,CASSPRINQPQHF
TRBJ2-1,-,few,TRBV5-1,TGCGCCAGCAGCCTTGCACAGGGATTAAACAATGAGCAGTTCTTC,CASSLAQGLNNEQFF
TRBJ1-1,TRBD1,-,TRBV5-6,TGTGCCAGCAGCTGGGACAGCACTGAAGCTTTCTTT,CASSWDSTEAFF
TRBJ2-3,-,-,TRBV29-1,TGCAGCGTTGAACGGTCAGATACGCAGTATTTT,CSVERSDTQYF
TRBJ2-7,-,once,TRBV9,TGTGCCAGCAGCGTAGAGCAGGGGACATACGAGCAGTACTTC,CASSVEQGTYEQYF
TRBJ2-1,-,few,TRBV7-9,TGTGCCAGCAGCTTACCCAGCCGAGGGAATGAGCAGTTCTTC,CASSLPSRGNEQFF
TRBJ1-4,-,-,TRBV7-6,TGTGCCAGCAGCTCCCCCGATGAAAAACTGTTTTTT,CASSSPDEKLFF